The rows below give T cell receptor beta chains drawn from one sample of a study of identical twins. Using its own MiXCR run on the 5' RACE reads, TCRdb lists one record per CDR3 protein. The sample consists of roughly 230,000 distinct CDR3 sequences, 6.5% to 9.5% of them appearing once. This same sample was also taken into another study, of yellow fever vaccine responses in identical twins.

The material sequenced was CD8+ T cells sorted from blood. Receptors originate from a woman under 30 in good health. Both conserved end residues are part of each CDR3. A D gene is named only where the DNA matches it firmly. The size entry is marked missing in some rows and otherwise reads once, few, many or a size class.

j_gene: TRBJ2-2
d_gene: -
v_gene: TRBV29-1
abundance: -
CDR3aa: CSVALDSTGELFF
CDR3nt: TGCAGCGTTGCACTAGATTCAACCGGGGAGCTGTTTTTT

j_gene: TRBJ2-7
d_gene: -
v_gene: TRBV27
abundance: -
CDR3aa: CASSLGRAGYEQYF
CDR3nt: TGTGCCAGCAGTTTGGGCCGGGCGGGCTACGAGCAGTACTTC

j_gene: TRBJ1-3
d_gene: -
v_gene: TRBV7-2
abundance: -
CDR3aa: CASSTLSAGDGNTIYF
CDR3nt: TGTGCCAGCAGCACGTTGTCGGCGGGTGATGGAAACACCATATATTTT

j_gene: TRBJ2-7
d_gene: TRBD1
v_gene: TRBV7-9
abundance: many
CDR3aa: CASSPIPSGGYEQYF
CDR3nt: TGTGCCAGCAGCCCAATTCCTTCAGGGGGCTACGAGCAGTACTTC

j_gene: TRBJ1-1
d_gene: -
v_gene: TRBV29-1
abundance: -
CDR3aa: CSVGLSRAVTEAFF
CDR3nt: TGCAGCGTTGGACTATCCAGGGCGGTCACTGAAGCTTTCTTT

j_gene: TRBJ2-6
d_gene: -
v_gene: TRBV27
abundance: -
CDR3aa: CASRPGWSGANVLTF
CDR3nt: TGTGCCAGCAGACCCGGGTGGTCTGGGGCCAACGTCCTGACTTTC

j_gene: TRBJ2-3
d_gene: -
v_gene: TRBV5-5
abundance: few
CDR3aa: CASSFRDRRTDTQYF
CDR3nt: TGTGCCAGCAGCTTCCGGGACCGACGCACAGATACGCAGTATTTT

j_gene: TRBJ1-6
d_gene: -
v_gene: TRBV4-1
abundance: few
CDR3aa: CASSQDTWGDSPLHF
CDR3nt: TGCGCCAGCAGCCAAGACACATGGGGGGATTCACCCCTCCACTTT

j_gene: TRBJ2-7
d_gene: TRBD2
v_gene: TRBV12-3/TRBV12-4
abundance: many
CDR3aa: CASSLKRERGYEQYF
CDR3nt: TGTGCCAGCAGCTTGAAGCGGGAGCGAGGGTACGAGCAGTACTTC

j_gene: TRBJ2-5
d_gene: -
v_gene: TRBV6-1
abundance: few
CDR3aa: CASSDGGPGTQYF
CDR3nt: TGTGCCAGCAGTGATGGGGGACCCGGGACCCAGTACTTC

j_gene: TRBJ2-5
d_gene: TRBD2
v_gene: TRBV11-2
abundance: few
CDR3aa: CASSRPWGGETQYF
CDR3nt: TGTGCCAGCAGCCGCCCCTGGGGGGGGGAGACCCAGTACTTC

j_gene: TRBJ2-3
d_gene: -
v_gene: TRBV4-1
abundance: -
CDR3aa: CASSQPGETDTQYF
CDR3nt: TGCGCCAGCAGCCAACCAGGGGAGACAGATACGCAGTATTTT

j_gene: TRBJ2-7
d_gene: -
v_gene: TRBV20-1
abundance: many
CDR3aa: CSARDRGSPYEQYF
CDR3nt: TGCAGTGCTAGAGACCGCGGAAGTCCTTACGAGCAGTACTTC

j_gene: TRBJ2-1
d_gene: TRBD2
v_gene: TRBV4-3
abundance: few
CDR3aa: CASSQDRLAGVNNEQFF
CDR3nt: TGCGCCAGCAGCCAGGACAGACTAGCGGGAGTTAACAATGAGCAGTTCTTC

j_gene: TRBJ2-3
d_gene: -
v_gene: TRBV9
abundance: many
CDR3aa: CASSTGTIGADTQYF
CDR3nt: TGTGCCAGCAGCACAGGGACTATCGGTGCAGATACGCAGTATTTT

j_gene: TRBJ2-3
d_gene: TRBD1
v_gene: TRBV5-1
abundance: few
CDR3aa: CASSTVGTGEEDTQYF
CDR3nt: TGCGCCAGCAGCACCGTAGGGACAGGGGAAGAAGATACGCAGTATTTT

j_gene: TRBJ1-1
d_gene: -
v_gene: TRBV20-1
abundance: few
CDR3aa: CSASDLGWNTEAFF
CDR3nt: TGCAGTGCTAGTGATCTGGGGTGGAACACTGAAGCTTTCTTT

j_gene: TRBJ2-5
d_gene: -
v_gene: TRBV29-1
abundance: many
CDR3aa: CSQRGGRGETQYF
CDR3nt: TGCAGCCAGAGGGGGGGGCGCGGAGAGACCCAGTACTTC

j_gene: TRBJ2-2
d_gene: -
v_gene: TRBV5-5
abundance: many
CDR3aa: CASSLIGVGTGELFF
CDR3nt: TGTGCCAGCAGCTTGATCGGGGTAGGCACCGGGGAGCTGTTTTTT

j_gene: TRBJ2-7
d_gene: -
v_gene: TRBV27
abundance: few
CDR3aa: CASSKGGPFSYEQYF
CDR3nt: TGTGCCAGCAGCAAAGGGGGGCCCTTCTCCTACGAGCAGTACTTC

j_gene: TRBJ2-7
d_gene: TRBD1
v_gene: TRBV7-2
abundance: few
CDR3aa: CASSLDQGAYEQYF
CDR3nt: TGTGCCAGCAGCTTAGATCAGGGGGCGTACGAGCAGTACTTC

j_gene: TRBJ2-7
d_gene: -
v_gene: TRBV15
abundance: many
CDR3aa: CATSRPLLGSRYEQYF
CDR3nt: TGTGCCACCAGCAGACCTCTCCTAGGTTCTCGCTACGAGCAGTACTTC

j_gene: TRBJ2-2
d_gene: -
v_gene: TRBV27
abundance: few
CDR3aa: CASSLNGGTGELFF
CDR3nt: TGTGCCAGCAGTTTAAACGGAGGGACCGGGGAGCTGTTTTTT

j_gene: TRBJ2-1
d_gene: TRBD2
v_gene: TRBV4-3
abundance: -
CDR3aa: CASSHGGLDNEQFF
CDR3nt: TGCGCCAGCAGCCACGGAGGACTAGACAATGAGCAGTTCTTC

j_gene: TRBJ2-3
d_gene: -
v_gene: TRBV11-2
abundance: few
CDR3aa: CASSLGSPVLDTQYF
CDR3nt: TGTGCCAGCAGCTTAGGTTCCCCCGTCCTAGATACGCAGTATTTT

j_gene: TRBJ2-5
d_gene: -
v_gene: TRBV2
abundance: -
CDR3aa: CASTPPYLETQYF
CDR3nt: TGTGCCAGCACCCCCCCCTACTTGGAGACCCAGTACTTC

j_gene: TRBJ1-1
d_gene: -
v_gene: TRBV25-1
abundance: few
CDR3aa: CASSELTEAFF
CDR3nt: TGTGCCAGCAGTGAATTGACTGAAGCTTTCTTT

j_gene: TRBJ2-1
d_gene: TRBD1
v_gene: TRBV6-5
abundance: few
CDR3aa: CASSYLQGDEQFF
CDR3nt: TGTGCCAGCAGTTACCTGCAGGGGGATGAGCAGTTCTTC

j_gene: TRBJ2-6
d_gene: -
v_gene: TRBV7-9
abundance: -
CDR3aa: CASSTPDRPSGANVLTF
CDR3nt: TGTGCCAGCAGCACACCGGACAGACCTTCTGGGGCCAACGTCCTGACTTTC

j_gene: TRBJ2-1
d_gene: TRBD1
v_gene: TRBV5-6
abundance: few
CDR3aa: CASSRQGNWEQFF
CDR3nt: TGTGCCAGCAGCAGACAGGGGAATTGGGAGCAGTTCTTC

j_gene: TRBJ2-4
d_gene: -
v_gene: TRBV4-1
abundance: -
CDR3aa: CASSQDRGLLAKNIQYF
CDR3nt: TGCGCCAGCAGCCAAGACCGGGGACTCTTAGCCAAAAACATTCAGTACTTC

j_gene: TRBJ2-1
d_gene: -
v_gene: TRBV20-1
abundance: few
CDR3aa: CSARVVTVYEQFF
CDR3nt: TGCAGTGCTAGAGTAGTGACAGTCTATGAGCAGTTCTTC

j_gene: TRBJ2-5
d_gene: -
v_gene: TRBV4-2
abundance: many
CDR3aa: CASSQGQASETQYF
CDR3nt: TGTGCCAGCAGCCAAGGACAGGCGTCAGAGACCCAGTACTTC

j_gene: TRBJ1-2
d_gene: -
v_gene: TRBV20-1
abundance: many
CDR3aa: CSAPREPYNYGYTF
CDR3nt: TGCAGTGCTCCACGGGAACCCTATAACTATGGCTACACCTTC

j_gene: TRBJ1-2
d_gene: -
v_gene: TRBV29-1
abundance: -
CDR3aa: CSAPDTLGYTF
CDR3nt: TGCAGCGCCCCAGATACGTTAGGCTACACCTTC

j_gene: TRBJ2-7
d_gene: -
v_gene: TRBV12-3/TRBV12-4
abundance: many
CDR3aa: CASSLSAGTEQYF
CDR3nt: TGTGCCAGCAGTTTGTCGGCGGGTACCGAGCAGTACTTC

j_gene: TRBJ2-7
d_gene: -
v_gene: TRBV27
abundance: few
CDR3aa: CASSLQGTEQYF
CDR3nt: TGTGCCAGCAGTTTACAGGGTACCGAGCAGTACTTC

j_gene: TRBJ1-1
d_gene: TRBD1
v_gene: TRBV5-1
abundance: many
CDR3aa: CASSSGTGGQDTEAFF
CDR3nt: TGCGCCAGCAGCTCCGGGACAGGGGGCCAGGACACTGAAGCTTTCTTT

j_gene: TRBJ1-6
d_gene: -
v_gene: TRBV15
abundance: many
CDR3aa: CATSRDQQANSPLHF
CDR3nt: TGTGCCACCAGCAGAGATCAACAGGCTAATTCACCCCTCCACTTT

j_gene: TRBJ2-7
d_gene: -
v_gene: TRBV20-1
abundance: few
CDR3aa: CSARTPIWGYEQYF
CDR3nt: TGCAGTGCTAGGACACCTATCTGGGGCTACGAGCAGTACTTC

j_gene: TRBJ2-7
d_gene: TRBD1
v_gene: TRBV10-3
abundance: -
CDR3aa: CAISAGQGAYEQYF
CDR3nt: TGTGCCATCAGTGCCGGACAGGGGGCCTACGAGCAGTACTTC

j_gene: TRBJ2-7
d_gene: -
v_gene: TRBV7-9
abundance: few
CDR3aa: CASNNGEAEQYF
CDR3nt: TGTGCCAGCAACAATGGGGAGGCCGAGCAGTACTTC

j_gene: TRBJ2-7
d_gene: -
v_gene: TRBV19
abundance: -
CDR3aa: CASSMAATYEQYF
CDR3nt: TGTGCCAGTAGTATGGCGGCTACCTACGAGCAGTACTTC

j_gene: TRBJ2-7
d_gene: TRBD1
v_gene: TRBV4-3
abundance: many
CDR3aa: CASSQASDRGLYEQYF
CDR3nt: TGCGCCAGCAGCCAAGCATCGGACAGGGGGCTATACGAGCAGTACTTC

j_gene: TRBJ1-1
d_gene: -
v_gene: TRBV4-2
abundance: many
CDR3aa: CASADKKTEAFF
CDR3nt: TGTGCCAGCGCCGATAAGAAGACTGAAGCTTTCTTT

j_gene: TRBJ2-7
d_gene: TRBD1
v_gene: TRBV4-3
abundance: -
CDR3aa: CASSQGRQGAYEQYF
CDR3nt: TGCGCCAGCAGCCAAGGACGGCAGGGGGCCTACGAGCAGTACTTC

j_gene: TRBJ2-7
d_gene: -
v_gene: TRBV9
abundance: few
CDR3aa: CASSARQRSYEQYF
CDR3nt: TGTGCCAGCAGCGCAAGACAGCGCTCCTACGAGCAGTACTTC

j_gene: TRBJ2-1
d_gene: TRBD2
v_gene: TRBV12-3/TRBV12-4
abundance: many
CDR3aa: CASRQPGLPDNEQFF
CDR3nt: TGTGCCAGCAGGCAACCGGGACTACCTGACAATGAGCAGTTCTTC

j_gene: TRBJ2-7
d_gene: TRBD1
v_gene: TRBV12-3/TRBV12-4
abundance: -
CDR3aa: CASSLTGDLYEQYF
CDR3nt: TGTGCCAGCAGTTTGACAGGGGATCTCTACGAGCAGTACTTC

j_gene: TRBJ2-7
d_gene: -
v_gene: TRBV13
abundance: -
CDR3aa: CASSLGGGRKSYEQYF
CDR3nt: TGTGCCAGCAGCCTTGGGGGTGGGAGGAAATCCTACGAGCAGTACTTC

j_gene: TRBJ2-2
d_gene: -
v_gene: TRBV7-9
abundance: -
CDR3aa: CASSFGGSNTGELFF
CDR3nt: TGTGCCAGCAGCTTCGGCGGGTCGAACACCGGGGAGCTGTTTTTT